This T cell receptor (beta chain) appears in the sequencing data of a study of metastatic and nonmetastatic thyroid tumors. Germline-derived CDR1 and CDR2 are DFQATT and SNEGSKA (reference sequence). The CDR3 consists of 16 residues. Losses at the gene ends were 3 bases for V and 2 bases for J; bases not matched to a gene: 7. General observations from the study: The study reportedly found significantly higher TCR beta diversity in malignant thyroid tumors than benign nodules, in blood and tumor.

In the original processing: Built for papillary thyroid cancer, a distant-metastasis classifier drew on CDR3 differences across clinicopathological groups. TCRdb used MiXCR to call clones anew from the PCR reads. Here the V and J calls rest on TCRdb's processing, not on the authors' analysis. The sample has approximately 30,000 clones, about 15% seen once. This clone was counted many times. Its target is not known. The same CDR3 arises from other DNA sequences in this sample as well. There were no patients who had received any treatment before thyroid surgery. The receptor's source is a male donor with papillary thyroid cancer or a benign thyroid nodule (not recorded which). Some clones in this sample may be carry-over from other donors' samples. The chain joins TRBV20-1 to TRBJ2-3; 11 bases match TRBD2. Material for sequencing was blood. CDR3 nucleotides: TGCAGTGCTAGGTGGGCTAGCGGGGGGTTCACAGATACGCAGTATTTT. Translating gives CSARWASGGFTDTQYF.